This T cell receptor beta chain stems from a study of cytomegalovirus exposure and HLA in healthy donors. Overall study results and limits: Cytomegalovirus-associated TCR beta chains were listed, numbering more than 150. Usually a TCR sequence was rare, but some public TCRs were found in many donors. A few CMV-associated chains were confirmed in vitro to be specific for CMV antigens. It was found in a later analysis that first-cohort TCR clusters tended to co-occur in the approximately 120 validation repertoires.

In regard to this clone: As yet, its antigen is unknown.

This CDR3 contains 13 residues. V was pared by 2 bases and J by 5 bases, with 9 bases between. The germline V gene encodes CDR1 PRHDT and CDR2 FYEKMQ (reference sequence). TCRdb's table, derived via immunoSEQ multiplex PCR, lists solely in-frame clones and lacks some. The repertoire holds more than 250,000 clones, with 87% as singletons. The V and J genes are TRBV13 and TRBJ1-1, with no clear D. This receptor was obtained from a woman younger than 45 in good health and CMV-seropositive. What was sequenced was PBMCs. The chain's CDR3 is CASSLPTWTEAFF. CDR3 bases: TGTGCCAGCAGCTTACCAACGTGGACTGAAGCTTTCTTT. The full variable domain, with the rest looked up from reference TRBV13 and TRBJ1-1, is AAGVIQSPRHLIKEKRETATLKCYPIPRHDTVYWYQQGPGQDPQFLISFYEKMQSDKGSIPDRFSAQQFSDYHSELNMSSLELGDSALYFCASSLPTWTEAFFGQGTRLTVV.